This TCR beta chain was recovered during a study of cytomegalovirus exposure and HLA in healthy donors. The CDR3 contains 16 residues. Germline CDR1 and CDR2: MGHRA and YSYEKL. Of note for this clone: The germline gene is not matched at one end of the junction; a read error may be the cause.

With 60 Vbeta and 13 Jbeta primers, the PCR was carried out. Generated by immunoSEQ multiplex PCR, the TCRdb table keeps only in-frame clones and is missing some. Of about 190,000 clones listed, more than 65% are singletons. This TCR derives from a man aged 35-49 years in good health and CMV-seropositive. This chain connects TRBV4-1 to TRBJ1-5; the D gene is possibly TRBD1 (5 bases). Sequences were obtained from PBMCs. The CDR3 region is CASSQDRAGDNQPQHF. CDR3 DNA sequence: TGTGCCAGCAGCCAAGATCGAGCGGGGGACAATCAGCCCCAGCATTTT.